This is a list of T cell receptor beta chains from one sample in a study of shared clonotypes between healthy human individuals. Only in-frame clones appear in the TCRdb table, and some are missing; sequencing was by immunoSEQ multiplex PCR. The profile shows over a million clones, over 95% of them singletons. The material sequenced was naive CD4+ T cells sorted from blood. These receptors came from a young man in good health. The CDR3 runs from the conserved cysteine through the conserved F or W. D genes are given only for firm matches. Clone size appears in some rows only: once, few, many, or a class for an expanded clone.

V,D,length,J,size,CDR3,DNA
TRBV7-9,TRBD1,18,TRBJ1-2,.,CASSLVPPQGDSRYGYTF,TGTGCCAGCAGCTTAGTGCCCCCGCAGGGGGACTCACGATATGGCTACACCTTC
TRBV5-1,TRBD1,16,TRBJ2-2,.,CASSLVPGQGPGELFF,TGCGCCAGCAGCTTGGTGCCGGGACAGGGGCCCGGGGAGCTGTTTTTT
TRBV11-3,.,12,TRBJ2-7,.,CASSSRGGEQYF,TGTGCCAGCAGCTCGAGGGGTGGCGAGCAGTACTTC
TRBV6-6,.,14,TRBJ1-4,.,CASSYRGRDEKLFF,TGTGCCAGCAGTTATAGGGGCCGGGATGAAAAACTGTTTTTT
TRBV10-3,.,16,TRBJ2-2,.,CAISAKGKPNTGELFF,TGTGCCATCAGTGCGAAAGGCAAGCCGAACACCGGGGAGCTGTTTTTT
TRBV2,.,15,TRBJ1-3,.,CASSELLISGNTIYF,TGTGCCAGCAGTGAATTATTGATCTCTGGAAACACCATATATTTT
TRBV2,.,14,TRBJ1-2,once,CASSPTGLNYGYTF,TGTGCCAGCAGTCCCACAGGGTTGAACTATGGCTACACCTTC
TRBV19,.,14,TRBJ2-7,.,CASSILGRESEQYF,TGTGCCAGTAGTATTCTAGGGCGAGAGAGCGAGCAGTACTTC
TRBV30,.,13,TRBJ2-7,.,CAWNAGIKYEQYF,TGTGCCTGGAACGCAGGAATAAAGTACGAGCAGTACTTC
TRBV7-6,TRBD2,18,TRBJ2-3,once,CASSSPLARGRVSDTQYF,TGTGCCAGCAGCTCACCATTGGCCCGCGGGAGGGTCTCAGATACGCAGTATTTT
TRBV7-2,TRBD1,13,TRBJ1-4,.,CASRSTGGEKLFF,TGTGCCAGCAGGTCGACAGGGGGGGAAAAACTGTTTTTT
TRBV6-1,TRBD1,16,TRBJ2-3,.,CASSASTGGPPDTQYF,TGTGCCAGCAGTGCCTCGACAGGGGGCCCGCCAGATACGCAGTATTTT
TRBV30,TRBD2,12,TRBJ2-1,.,CAATSGRTEQFF,TGTGCCGCTACTAGCGGGAGGACTGAGCAGTTCTTC
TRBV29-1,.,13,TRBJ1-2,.,CSVYRSLNYGYTF,TGCAGCGTTTACAGGTCTTTGAACTATGGCTACACCTTC
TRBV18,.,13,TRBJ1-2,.,CASSPPQRPTATF,TGTGCCAGCTCACCACCCCAGAGACCCACAGCTACCTTC
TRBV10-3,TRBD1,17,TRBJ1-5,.,CAISEFKGQGLGQPQHF,TGTGCCATCAGTGAGTTTAAAGGACAGGGCTTAGGTCAGCCCCAGCATTTT
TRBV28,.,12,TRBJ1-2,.,CASSRGRYGYTF,TGTGCCAGCAGTAGAGGTCGCTATGGCTACACCTTC
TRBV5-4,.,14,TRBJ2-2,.,CASSLTATTGELFF,TGTGCCAGCAGCTTAACAGCTACCACCGGGGAGCTGTTTTTT
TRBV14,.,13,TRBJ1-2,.,CASSQGTSYGYTF,TGTGCCAGCAGCCAAGGAACCAGCTATGGCTACACCTTC
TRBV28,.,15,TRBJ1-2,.,CASSFTGYEGDGYTF,TGTGCCAGCAGTTTCACAGGGTACGAAGGGGACGGCTACACCTTC
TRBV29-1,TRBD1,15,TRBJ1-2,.,CSVELDRGTNYGYTF,TGCAGCGTTGAATTGGACAGGGGCACTAACTATGGCTACACCTTC
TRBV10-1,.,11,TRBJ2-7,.,CASSYGGEQYF,TGCGCCAGCAGTTACGGGGGAGAGCAGTACTTC
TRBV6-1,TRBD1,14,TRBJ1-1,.,CASSEYRGGTEAFF,TGTGCCAGCAGTGAATACAGGGGTGGAACTGAAGCTTTCTTT
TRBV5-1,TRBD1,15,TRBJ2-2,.,CASTGGTGWAGELFF,TGCGCCAGCACCGGCGGGACAGGGTGGGCCGGGGAGCTGTTTTTT
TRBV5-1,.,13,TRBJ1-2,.,CASSAQGNYGYTF,TGCGCCAGCAGCGCGCAGGGAAACTATGGCTACACCTTC
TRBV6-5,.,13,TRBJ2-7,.,CASRSFGSYEQYF,TGTGCCAGCAGGAGCTTCGGATCCTACGAGCAGTACTTC
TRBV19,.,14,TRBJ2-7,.,CASSILPGAGEQYF,TGTGCCAGTAGTATCCTCCCAGGGGCAGGCGAGCAGTACTTC
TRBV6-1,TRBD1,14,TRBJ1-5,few,CASSGQGGVQPQHF,TGTGCCAGCAGCGGACAGGGGGGCGTTCAGCCCCAGCATTTT